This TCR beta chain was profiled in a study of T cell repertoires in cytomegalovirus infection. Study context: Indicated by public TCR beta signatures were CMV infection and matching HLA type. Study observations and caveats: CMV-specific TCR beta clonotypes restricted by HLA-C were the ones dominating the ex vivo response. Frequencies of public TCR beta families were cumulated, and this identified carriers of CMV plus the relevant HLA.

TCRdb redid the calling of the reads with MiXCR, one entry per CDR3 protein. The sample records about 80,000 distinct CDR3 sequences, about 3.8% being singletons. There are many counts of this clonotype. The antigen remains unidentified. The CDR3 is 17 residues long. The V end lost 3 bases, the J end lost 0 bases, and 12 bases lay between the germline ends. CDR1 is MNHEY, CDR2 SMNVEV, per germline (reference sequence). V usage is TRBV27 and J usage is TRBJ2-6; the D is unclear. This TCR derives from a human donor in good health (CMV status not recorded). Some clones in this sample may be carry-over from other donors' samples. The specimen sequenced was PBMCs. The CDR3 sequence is CASSFYGRLSGANVLTF. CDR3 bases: TGTGCCAGCAGTTTCTACGGACGGCTCTCTGGGGCCAACGTCCTGACTTTC. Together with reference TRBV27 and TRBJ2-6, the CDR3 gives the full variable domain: EAQVTQNPRYLITVTGKKLTVTCSQNMNHEYMSWYRQDPGLGLRQIYYSMNVEVTDKGDVPEGYKVSRKEKRNFPLILESPSPNQTSLYFCASSFYGRLSGANVLTFGAGSRLTVL.